Listed here is a single TCR beta chain. This record comes from a study of early T cells in non-severe SARS-CoV-2 infection. Study as a whole: Bulk RNA taken from unsorted whole blood was sequenced, leaving chains unpaired.

In TCRdb, the 5' RACE reads were re-called with MiXCR into one record per CDR3 protein. This repertoire shows 37,000 or so distinct CDR3 sequences, roughly 5% found once; its top ten account for approximately 4.8%. The CDR3 is 17 amino acids. Germline CDR1 LGHDT, CDR2 YNNKEL (reference sequence). The germline V and J ends were trimmed by 4 bases and 1 base, with 18 bases remaining between them. The sequence was obtained from an adult who was a healthcare worker with PCR-confirmed SARS-CoV-2 infection or an uninfected control (not recorded which). The V and J genes are TRBV3-1 and TRBJ2-3; TRBD2 is a possible D gene (6 bases). The sample taken for sequencing was whole blood. As DNA, the CDR3 is TGTGCCAGCAGCCCCGGGGATTGGGGACTCCGCACAGATACGCAGTATTTT. Translating gives CASSPGDWGLRTDTQYF.